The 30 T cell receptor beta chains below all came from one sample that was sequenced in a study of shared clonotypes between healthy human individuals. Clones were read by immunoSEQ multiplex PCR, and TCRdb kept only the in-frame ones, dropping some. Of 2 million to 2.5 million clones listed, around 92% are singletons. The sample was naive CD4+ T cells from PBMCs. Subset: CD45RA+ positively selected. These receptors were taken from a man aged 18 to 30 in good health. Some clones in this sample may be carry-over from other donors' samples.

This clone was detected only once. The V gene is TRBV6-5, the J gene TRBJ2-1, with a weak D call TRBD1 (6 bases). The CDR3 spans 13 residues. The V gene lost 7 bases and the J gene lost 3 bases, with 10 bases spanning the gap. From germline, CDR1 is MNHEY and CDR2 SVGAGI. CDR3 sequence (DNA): TGTGCCAGCACCCCGGACAGCTACAATGAGCAGTTCTTC. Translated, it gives CASTPDSYNEQFF.

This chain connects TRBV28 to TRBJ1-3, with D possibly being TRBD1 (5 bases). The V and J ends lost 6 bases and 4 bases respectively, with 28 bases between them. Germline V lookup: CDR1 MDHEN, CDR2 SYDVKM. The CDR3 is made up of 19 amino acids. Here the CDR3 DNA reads TGTGCCAGCAGGAACCCCTTGACCGGGACCCAAGGAGGAGGAAACACCATATATTTT. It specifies CASRNPLTGTQGGGNTIYF.

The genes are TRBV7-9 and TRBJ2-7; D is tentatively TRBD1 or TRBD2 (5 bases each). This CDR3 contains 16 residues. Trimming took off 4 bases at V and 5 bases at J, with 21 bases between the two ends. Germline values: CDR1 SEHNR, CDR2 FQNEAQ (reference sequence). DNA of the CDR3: TGTGCCAGCAGCTCCATTTTCGGGGCTAGCACCCACGAGCAGTACTTC. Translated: CASSSIFGASTHEQYF.

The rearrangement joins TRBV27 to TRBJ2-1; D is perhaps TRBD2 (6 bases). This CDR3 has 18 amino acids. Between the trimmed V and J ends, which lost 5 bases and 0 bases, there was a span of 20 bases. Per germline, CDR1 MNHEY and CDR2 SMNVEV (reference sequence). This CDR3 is CASSGSSEFLSSYNEQFF. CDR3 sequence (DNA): TGTGCCAGCAGTGGATCTAGCGAATTTTTAAGCTCCTACAATGAGCAGTTCTTC.

CDR3 DNA sequence: TGTGCCAGTAGTTCGACCTTCCATTCCTACGAGCAGTACTTC. Its protein product is CASSSTFHSYEQYF. This chain connects TRBV19 to TRBJ2-7; D call uncertain. This CDR3 spans 14 amino acids. Trimming pared 5 bases from V and 1 base from J, leaving 12 bases between. Germline lookup yields CDR1 LNHDA and CDR2 SQIVND (reference sequence).

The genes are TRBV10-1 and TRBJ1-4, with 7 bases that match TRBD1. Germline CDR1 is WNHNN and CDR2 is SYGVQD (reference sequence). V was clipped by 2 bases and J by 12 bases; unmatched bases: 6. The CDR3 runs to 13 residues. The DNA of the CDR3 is TGCGCCAGCAGTGAGAACCAGGGGGGAGAACTGTTTTTT. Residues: CASSENQGGELFF.

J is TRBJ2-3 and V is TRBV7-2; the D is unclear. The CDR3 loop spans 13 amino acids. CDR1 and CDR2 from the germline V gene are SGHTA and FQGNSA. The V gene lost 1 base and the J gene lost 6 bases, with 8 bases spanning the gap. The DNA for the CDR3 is TGTGCCAGCAGCTTAGAGGGAAGGGATACGCAGTATTTT. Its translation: CASSLEGRDTQYF.

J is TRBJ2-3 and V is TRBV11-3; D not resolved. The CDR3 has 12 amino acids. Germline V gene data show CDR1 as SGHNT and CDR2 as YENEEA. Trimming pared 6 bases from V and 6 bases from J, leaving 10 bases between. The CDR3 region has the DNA TGTGCCAGCAGTTCCTCGCTGGATACGCAGTATTTT. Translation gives CASSSSLDTQYF.

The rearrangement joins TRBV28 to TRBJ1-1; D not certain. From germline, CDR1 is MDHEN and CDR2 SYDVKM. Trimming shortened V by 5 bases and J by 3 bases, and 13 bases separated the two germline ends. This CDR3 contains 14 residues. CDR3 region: CASSAPDGYTEAFF. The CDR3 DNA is TGTGCCAGCAGTGCTCCGGACGGTTACACTGAAGCTTTCTTT.

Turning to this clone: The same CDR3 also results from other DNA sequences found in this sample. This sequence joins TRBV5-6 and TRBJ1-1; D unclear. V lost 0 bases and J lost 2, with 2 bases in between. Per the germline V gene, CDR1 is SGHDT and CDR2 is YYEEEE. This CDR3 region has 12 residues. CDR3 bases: TGTGCCAGCAGCTTGGTCAACACTGAAGCTTTCTTT. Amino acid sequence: CASSLVNTEAFF.

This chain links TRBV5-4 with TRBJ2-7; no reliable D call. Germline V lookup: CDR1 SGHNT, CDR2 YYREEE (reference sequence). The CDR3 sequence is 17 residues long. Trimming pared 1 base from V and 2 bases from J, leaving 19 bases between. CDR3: CASSLPSNSDRTYEQYF. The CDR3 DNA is TGTGCCAGCAGCTTGCCATCGAATTCCGACCGGACCTACGAGCAGTACTTC.

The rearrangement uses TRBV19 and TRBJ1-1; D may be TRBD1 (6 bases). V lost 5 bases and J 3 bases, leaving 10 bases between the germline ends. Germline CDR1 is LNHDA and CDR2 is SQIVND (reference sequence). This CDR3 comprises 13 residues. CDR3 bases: TGTGCCAGTAGTCCGGGGGCTTACACTGAAGCTTTCTTT. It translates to CASSPGAYTEAFF.

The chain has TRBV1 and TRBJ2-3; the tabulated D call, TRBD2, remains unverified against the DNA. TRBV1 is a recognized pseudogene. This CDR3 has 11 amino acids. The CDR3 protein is CTKRVTDTQYF. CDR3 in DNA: TGCACCAAGCGGGTCACAGATACGCAGTATTTT.

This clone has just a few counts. CDR3 nucleotide sequence: TGCAGTGCTGTAGGGACCCCTGGGCAGTTCTTC. The encoded protein is CSAVGTPGQFF. V and J are TRBV20-1 and TRBJ2-1; the D gene could be TRBD1 or TRBD2 (5 bases each). V shed 5 bases and J shed 12 bases, with 14 bases lying between them. The CDR3 extends over 11 amino acids. Germline V gives CDR1 DFQATT, CDR2 SNEGSKA (reference sequence).

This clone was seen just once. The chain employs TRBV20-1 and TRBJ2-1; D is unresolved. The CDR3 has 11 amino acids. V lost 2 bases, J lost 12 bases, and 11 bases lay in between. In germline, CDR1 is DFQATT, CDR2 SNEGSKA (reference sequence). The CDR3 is CSARYSHGQFF. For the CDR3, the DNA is TGCAGTGCTAGATATTCTCATGGGCAGTTCTTC.

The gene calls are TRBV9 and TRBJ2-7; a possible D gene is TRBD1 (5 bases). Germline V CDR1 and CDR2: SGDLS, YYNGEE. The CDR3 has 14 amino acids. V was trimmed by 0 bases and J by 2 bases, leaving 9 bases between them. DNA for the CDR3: TGTGCCAGCAGCGTAGAGTTAGGGGCCTACGAGCAGTACTTC. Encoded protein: CASSVELGAYEQYF.

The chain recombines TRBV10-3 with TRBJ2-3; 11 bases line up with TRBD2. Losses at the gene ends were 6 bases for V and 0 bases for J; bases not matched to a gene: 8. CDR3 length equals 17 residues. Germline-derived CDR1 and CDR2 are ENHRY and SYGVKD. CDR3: CAIRRLAGPASTDTQYF. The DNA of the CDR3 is TGTGCCATCAGGAGACTAGCGGGACCCGCTAGCACAGATACGCAGTATTTT.

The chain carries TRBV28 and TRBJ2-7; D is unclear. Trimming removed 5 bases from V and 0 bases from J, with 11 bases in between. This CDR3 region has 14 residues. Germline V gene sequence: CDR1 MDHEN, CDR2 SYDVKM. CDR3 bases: TGTGCCAGCAGTCAACCGGACCGCTCCTACGAGCAGTACTTC. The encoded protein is CASSQPDRSYEQYF.

Here the CDR3 DNA reads TGTGCCAGTAGACGGGGACTAGCGAACACCGGGGAGCTGTTTTTT. Its translation is CASRRGLANTGELFF. This chain uses TRBV19 with TRBJ2-2, with 8 bases aligning to TRBD2. The V segment lost 6 bases and the J segment 0 bases; nucleotides outside the gene matches: 3. CDR1 is LNHDA, CDR2 SQIVND, per germline (reference sequence). This CDR3 contains 15 residues.

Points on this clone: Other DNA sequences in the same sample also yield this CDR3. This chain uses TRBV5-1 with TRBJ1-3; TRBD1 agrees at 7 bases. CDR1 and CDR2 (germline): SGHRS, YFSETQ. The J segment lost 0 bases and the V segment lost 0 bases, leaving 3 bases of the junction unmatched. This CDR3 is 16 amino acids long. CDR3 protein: CASSLGGQLSGNTIYF. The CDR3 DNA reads TGCGCCAGCAGCTTGGGGGGACAGCTCTCTGGAAACACCATATATTTT.

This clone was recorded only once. The CDR3 bases are TGTGCCAGCAGCCTCCGGACAGGCAGAGGCGAGCAGTACTTC. It translates to CASSLRTGRGEQYF. The rearrangement links TRBV9 to TRBJ2-7, with 7 positions matching TRBD1. This CDR3 has 14 residues. CDR1 and CDR2 from the germline V gene are SGDLS and YYNGEE. After removal of 4 bases from V and 6 bases from J, the junction contained 10 bases not matched to a gene. Together with reference TRBV9 and TRBJ2-7, the CDR3 gives the full variable domain: DSGVTQTPKHLITATGQRVTLRCSPRSGDLSVYWYQQSLDQGLQFLIQYYNGEERAKGNILERFSAQQFPDLHSELNLSSLELGDSALYFCASSLRTGRGEQYFGPGTRLTVT.

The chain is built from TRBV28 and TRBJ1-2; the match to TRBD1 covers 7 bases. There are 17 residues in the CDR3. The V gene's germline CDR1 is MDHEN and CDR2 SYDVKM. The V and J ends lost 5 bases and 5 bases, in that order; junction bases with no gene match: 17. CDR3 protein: CASSAASYGQDLYGYTF. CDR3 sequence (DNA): TGTGCCAGCAGTGCGGCGAGCTACGGACAGGACCTTTATGGCTACACCTTC.

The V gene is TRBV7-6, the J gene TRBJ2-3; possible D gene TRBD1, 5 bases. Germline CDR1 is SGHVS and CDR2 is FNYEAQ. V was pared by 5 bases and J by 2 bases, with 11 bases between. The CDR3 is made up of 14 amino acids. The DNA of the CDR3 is TGTGCCAGCAGCCGAACGACAGTCACAGATACGCAGTATTTT. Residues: CASSRTTVTDTQYF.

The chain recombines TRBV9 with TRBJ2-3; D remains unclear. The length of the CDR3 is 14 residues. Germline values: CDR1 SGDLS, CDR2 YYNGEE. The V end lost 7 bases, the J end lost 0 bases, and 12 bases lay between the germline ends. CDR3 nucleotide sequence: TGTGCCAGCGGAACACAGTCTAGCACAGATACGCAGTATTTT. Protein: CASGTQSSTDTQYF.

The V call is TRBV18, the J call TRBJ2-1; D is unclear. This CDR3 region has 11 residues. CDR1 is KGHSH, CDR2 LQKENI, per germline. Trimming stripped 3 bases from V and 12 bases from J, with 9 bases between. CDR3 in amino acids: CASSPDGGQFF. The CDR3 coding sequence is TGTGCCAGCTCACCTGACGGCGGGCAGTTCTTC.

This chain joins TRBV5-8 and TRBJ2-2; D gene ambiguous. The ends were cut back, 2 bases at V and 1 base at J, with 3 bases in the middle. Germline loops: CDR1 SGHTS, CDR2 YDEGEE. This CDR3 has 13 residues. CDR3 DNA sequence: TGTGCCAGCAGCTTCGTGAACACCGGGGAGCTGTTTTTT. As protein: CASSFVNTGELFF.

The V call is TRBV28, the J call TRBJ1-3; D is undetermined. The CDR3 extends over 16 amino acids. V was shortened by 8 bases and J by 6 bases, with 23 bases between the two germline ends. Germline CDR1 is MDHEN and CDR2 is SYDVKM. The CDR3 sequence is CASSDRDGLGENTIYF. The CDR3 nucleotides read TGTGCCAGCTCTGACCGAGATGGGCTTGGAGAAAACACCATATATTTT.

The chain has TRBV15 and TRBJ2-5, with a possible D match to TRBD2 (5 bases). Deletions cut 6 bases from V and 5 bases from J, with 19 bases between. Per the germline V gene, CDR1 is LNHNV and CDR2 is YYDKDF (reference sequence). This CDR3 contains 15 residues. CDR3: CATRAADKTGETQYF. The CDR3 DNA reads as TGTGCCACCAGAGCGGCGGATAAAACTGGGGAGACCCAGTACTTC.

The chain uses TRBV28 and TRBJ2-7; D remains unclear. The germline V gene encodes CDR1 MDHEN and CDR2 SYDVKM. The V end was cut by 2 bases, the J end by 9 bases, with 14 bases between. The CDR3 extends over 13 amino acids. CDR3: CASSLQIYRGQYF. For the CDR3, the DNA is TGTGCCAGCAGTTTACAGATTTATAGAGGGCAGTACTTC.

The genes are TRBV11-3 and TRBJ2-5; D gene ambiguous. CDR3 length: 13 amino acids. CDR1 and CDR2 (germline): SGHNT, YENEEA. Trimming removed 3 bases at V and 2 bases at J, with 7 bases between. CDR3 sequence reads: CASSFGLQETQYF. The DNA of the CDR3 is TGTGCCAGCAGCTTCGGGCTTCAAGAGACCCAGTACTTC.